The 31 T cell receptor beta chains reported below all come from one sample, sequenced in a study of blood T cells in healthy people across ages. PCR was performed a second time for roughly 7 to 12 cycles using a sample-barcoded 5' primer and a J-beta primer mix. Via MiXCR, TCRdb re-called the 5' RACE reads, giving one row per CDR3 protein. The repertoire includes fewer than 800,000 distinct CDR3 sequences, 49% of them detected once, and 30% to 40% sits in the top ten. Sample: blood. These receptors all stem from an older woman in good health.

This clonotype turned up a few times. DNA for the CDR3: TGCAGCGTTGTAGGGACCTCTCCCTCCGCGAACACCGGGGAGCTGTTTTTT. Translated, it gives CSVVGTSPSANTGELFF. This chain links TRBV29-1 with TRBJ2-2; possibly TRBD1 or TRBD2 for D (5 bases each). V was trimmed by 4 bases and J by 0 bases, leaving 18 bases between them. The CDR3 length is 17 residues. Per the germline V gene, CDR1 is SQVTM and CDR2 is ANQGSEA.

V gene TRBV24-1 combines with J gene TRBJ2-3; no reliable D call. Trimming stripped 0 bases from V and 1 base from J, with 10 bases between. Germline V gives CDR1 KGHDR, CDR2 SFDVKD. CDR3 length equals 16 residues. Written as DNA, the CDR3 is TGTGCCACCAGTGATTTGTTCCTCTCCGGCACAGATACGCAGTATTTT. Amino acid sequence: CATSDLFLSGTDTQYF.

Details on this clonotype: Since the CDR3 does not end with the conserved phenylalanine or tryptophan, this likely comes from a read error. The limits of the CDR3 on the DNA are not certain, so only TCRdb's listed CDR3 is given. J is TRBJ2-1 and V is TRBV7-2. Germline assignment: CDR1 SGHTA and CDR2 FQGNSA. The CDR3 has 13 amino acids, counting both end residues. CDR3 in amino acids: CASRELYGYTFGS.

The CDR3 nucleotides are TGTGCCATCCCCGGTTCCGGGACTAGTCTGTTCTTC. Its protein is CAIPGSGTSLFF. The chain recombines TRBV10-3 with TRBJ2-1; 8 nucleotides align to TRBD2. V lost 8 bases and J lost 15; bases outside the gene matches: 12. Germline CDR1 reads ENHRY; CDR2 reads SYGVKD. The CDR3 loop spans 12 amino acids.

This rearrangement joins TRBV7-2 to TRBJ2-5, with D perhaps matching TRBD1 (6 bases). The CDR3 is 13 residues long. V was pared by 6 bases and J by 5 bases, with 13 bases between. Germline V gene sequence: CDR1 SGHTA, CDR2 FQGNSA. The CDR3 reads CASSFNREETQYF. CDR3 nucleotides: TGTGCCAGCAGTTTCAACAGGGAGGAGACCCAGTACTTC.

The V call is TRBV6-6, the J call TRBJ2-5, with TRBD2 as a possible D gene (6 bases). V lost 3 bases and J lost 5, with 19 bases in between. The CDR3 loop spans 16 amino acids. Germline CDR1 is MNHNY and CDR2 is SVGAGI (reference sequence). CDR3 coding DNA: TGTGCCAGCAGTTATGTGGTTGGAGGGGCTGGGGAGACCCAGTACTTC. Translating it yields CASSYVVGGAGETQYF.

A few counts support this clonotype. The chain links TRBV20-1 to TRBJ2-1, with D perhaps matching TRBD2 (5 bases). The germline gives CDR1 DFQATT, CDR2 SNEGSKA (reference sequence). V gave up 0 bases and J gave up 9 bases, with 21 bases separating them. The CDR3 sequence is 16 residues long. As DNA, the CDR3 is TGCAGTGCTAGAGACCCTCTCGGAGCTAGCTTCGGTGAGCAGTTCTTC. Its translation: CSARDPLGASFGEQFF.

J is TRBJ2-7 and V is TRBV27, with a possible D match to TRBD1 (6 bases). Germline V lookup: CDR1 MNHEY, CDR2 SMNVEV (reference sequence). V was cut by 2 bases and J by 7 bases, with 15 bases left in between. This CDR3 has 14 amino acids. The CDR3 DNA reads as TGTGCCAGCAGTTTAGTCGGGACAAACAATGAGCAGTACTTC. Translated: CASSLVGTNNEQYF.

This clonotype has more than one count but fewer than ten. A junction boundary mismatches the germline segment, possibly from a read error. J is TRBJ2-5 and V is TRBV20-1; 8 bases match TRBD2. Germline CDR1 and CDR2: DFQATT and SNEGSKA (reference sequence). The CDR3 extends over 15 amino acids. The CDR3 coding sequence is TGCAGTGCCACTAGCGGAGTTGCCCTCCAAGAGACTCAGTACTTC. Encoded protein: CSATSGVALQETQYF.

This clonotype was detected only a few times. The chain links TRBV27 to TRBJ2-7, with 8 positions matching TRBD1. The V gene end was trimmed by 6 bases and the J gene end by 4 bases; junction bases not matched to a gene: 20. The CDR3 is 18 residues long. Per the germline V gene, CDR1 is MNHEY and CDR2 is SMNVEV (reference sequence). The CDR3 here is CASSSAAPLDRAPYEQYF. The CDR3 bases are TGTGCCAGCAGCTCCGCCGCACCTTTGGACAGGGCCCCTTACGAGCAGTACTTC.

The sample holds many counts of this clonotype. The J gene is TRBJ2-7, the V gene TRBV29-1, with 10 bases fitting TRBD2. The length of the CDR3 is 12 residues. Germline V gives CDR1 SQVTM, CDR2 ANQGSEA. The ends lost 7 bases at V and 3 bases at J; junction bases unmatched: 3. The CDR3 coding sequence is TGCAGCGCACTAGCGGGGTACTACGAGCAGTACTTC. Translated, it gives CSALAGYYEQYF.

Remarks on this clonotype: An end of the junction differs from the germline gene, which may be a read error. CDR3 sequence: CASSPTKRFRADTLYF. The CDR3 DNA reads as TGTGCCAGCAGCCCTACGAAGCGATTTAGGGCAGATACGCTGTATTTT. This chain links TRBV7-2 with TRBJ2-3; D gene ambiguous. CDR3 length: 16 amino acids. The germline gives CDR1 SGHTA, CDR2 FQGNSA.

This chain links TRBV5-4 with TRBJ2-3, with D possibly matching TRBD1 (6 bases). V lost 4 bases, J lost 4 bases, and 16 bases lay in between. CDR1 and CDR2 (germline): SGHNT, YYREEE (reference sequence). The CDR3 has 15 residues. As DNA, the CDR3 is TGTGCCAGCAGCCGGGACCAGGGGTTTGCAGATACGCAGTATTTT. It is translated as CASSRDQGFADTQYF.

This clonotype was seen a handful of times. The chain links TRBV10-3 to TRBJ2-2; tentatively, D is TRBD2 (5 bases). Germline CDR1 and CDR2: ENHRY and SYGVKD. This CDR3 is 16 amino acids long. The V end was cut by 5 bases, the J end by 7 bases, with 20 bases between. CDR3: CAISFGDVSMGGELFF. The CDR3 nucleotides are TGTGCCATCAGTTTCGGGGATGTGAGCATGGGCGGGGAGCTGTTTTTT.

In this sample, this clonotype turned up once. The rearrangement links TRBV7-2 to TRBJ2-5; D perhaps matches TRBD1 (6 bases). This CDR3 is 14 amino acids long. CDR1 and CDR2 from the germline V gene are SGHTA and FQGNSA. The V and J ends lost 5 bases and 7 bases respectively, with 17 bases between them. The CDR3 spells CASSLAGAFGTQYF. The CDR3 coding sequence is TGTGCCAGCAGCCTGGCAGGGGCCTTTGGGACCCAGTACTTC.

The V call is TRBV29-1, the J call TRBJ2-3, with TRBD2 matching over 8 bases. The CDR3 is 15 residues long. The ends lost 2 bases at V and 2 bases at J; junction bases unmatched: 6. Germline CDR1 and CDR2: SQVTM and ANQGSEA. The CDR3, as DNA: TGCAGCGTTGAACCGGCGGGAGGCGTCACAGATACGCAGTATTTT. The encoded protein is CSVEPAGGVTDTQYF.

For this clonotype: At one of its ends the junction is not consistent with the germline gene, which may arise from a read error. V gene TRBV4-2 combines with J gene TRBJ2-1, with D tentatively TRBD1 (6 bases). The CDR3 spans 15 residues. Germline V gene data show CDR1 as LGHNA and CDR2 as YNFKEQ. CDR3 coding DNA: TGTGCCAACAGCAACACAGGGATTACTGTCAATGAGCAGTTCTTC. Protein sequence: CANSNTGITVNEQFF.

This clonotype appeared a single time. At one end, the junction sequence differs from germline, possibly due to a read error. The chain has TRBV28 and TRBJ2-3; D remains unclear. Germline assignment: CDR1 MDHEN and CDR2 SYDVKM. This CDR3 is built from 14 residues. CDR3 in amino acids: CASRLSRPADTQYF. CDR3 coding DNA: TGTGCCAGCAGGTTATCCAGGCCCGCAGATACGCAGTATTTT.

The chain links TRBV28 to TRBJ2-3, with 9 bases identical to TRBD2. CDR1 and CDR2 from the germline V gene are MDHEN and SYDVKM. V dropped 2 bases and J dropped 5; count of bases not matched to a gene: 8. CDR3 length: 16 amino acids. The CDR3 bases are TGTGCCAGCAGTTTAAAGGGTAGCGGGAGTGGAGATACGCAGTATTTT. It is translated as CASSLKGSGSGDTQYF.

V and J are TRBV12-3 or TRBV12-4 and TRBJ1-4; D gene uncertain. V was clipped by 4 bases and J by 5 bases, with 5 bases between them. The CDR3 extends over 12 amino acids. CDR3 coding DNA: TGTGCCAGCAGTTGGATAAATGAAAAACTGTTTTTT. Its protein is CASSWINEKLFF.

About this clonotype: Germline and junction disagree at one end, which may indicate a read error. V usage is TRBV4-2 and J usage is TRBJ2-1, with 12 bases lining up with TRBD2. The germline gives CDR1 LGHNA, CDR2 YNFKEQ. The CDR3 contains 14 residues. The CDR3 reads CTSSQLAGGGEQFF. CDR3 nucleotides: TGTACCAGCAGCCAACTAGCGGGAGGCGGCGAGCAGTTCTTC.

The chain recombines TRBV20-1 with TRBJ1-4, with no clear D. Trimming pared 3 bases from V and 5 bases from J, leaving 10 bases between. CDR1 and CDR2 from the germline V gene are DFQATT and SNEGSKA (reference sequence). The CDR3 runs 13 residues. The DNA of the CDR3 is TGCAGTGCTAGTTATCAGACAAATGAAAAACTGTTTTTT. It is translated as CSASYQTNEKLFF.

The V call is TRBV20-1, the J call TRBJ2-7, with 9 positions matching TRBD2. Germline V gives CDR1 DFQATT, CDR2 SNEGSKA (reference sequence). Trimming took 3 bases from V and 0 from J; bases not matched to a gene: 9. The CDR3 sequence is 16 residues long. CDR3 protein: CSASPPSGTLSYEQYF. The CDR3 DNA sequence: TGCAGTGCTAGTCCGCCTAGCGGGACACTCTCCTACGAGCAGTACTTC.

This clonotype was seen many times. The V gene is TRBV3-1, the J gene TRBJ2-5, with D uncertain. The ends were cut back, 0 bases at V and 2 bases at J, with 4 bases in the middle. This CDR3 region has 13 residues. The germline V gene encodes CDR1 LGHDT and CDR2 YNNKEL (reference sequence). The CDR3 sequence is CASSQEVQETQYF. The CDR3, as DNA: TGTGCCAGCAGCCAAGAGGTTCAAGAGACCCAGTACTTC.

The J gene is TRBJ1-5, the V gene TRBV30, with a weak D call TRBD1 (5 bases). Germline assignment: CDR1 GTSNPN and CDR2 SVGIG (reference sequence). The CDR3 has 14 residues. Deletions cut 5 bases from V and 9 bases from J, with 20 bases between. The CDR3 nucleotides read TGTGCCTGGGACCAATCCGGAGGGGTTGGGCCCCAGCATTTT. Translation: CAWDQSGGVGPQHF.

This clonotype was detected only a few times. The chain uses TRBV5-6 and TRBJ1-6; no reliable D call. Trimming shortened V by 5 bases and J by 4 bases, and 13 bases separated the two germline ends. The germline gives CDR1 SGHDT, CDR2 YYEEEE. CDR3 size: 15 residues. For the CDR3, the DNA is TGTGCCAGCAGTTTGTCGAGACAATATAATTCACCCCTCCACTTT. It is translated as CASSLSRQYNSPLHF.

Concerning this clonotype itself: Given a much more abundant clone one base away, this may be a read error. This sequence joins TRBV20-1 and TRBJ2-1; either TRBD1 or TRBD2 may supply D (5 bases each). Looked up from germline, CDR1 is DFQATT and CDR2 is SNEGSKA (reference sequence). V was shortened by 1 base and J by 10 bases, with 14 bases between the two germline ends. This CDR3 has 13 residues. The CDR3 loop is CSARGGSLDEQFF. Written as DNA, the CDR3 is TGCAGTGCTAGAGGGGGGTCCCTGGACGAGCAGTTCTTC.

The V call is TRBV9, the J call TRBJ2-7, with no clear D. Germline V gives CDR1 SGDLS, CDR2 YYNGEE. Trimming shortened V by 0 bases and J by 4 bases, and 11 bases separated the two germline ends. The length of the CDR3 is 14 residues. The chain's CDR3 is CASSVDGSFYEQYF. The CDR3 DNA sequence: TGTGCCAGCAGCGTAGATGGCAGCTTTTACGAGCAGTACTTC.

The V and J genes are TRBV2 and TRBJ2-1, with a tentative D call TRBD2 (6 bases). This CDR3 is 13 amino acids long. Between the trimmed V and J ends, which lost 2 bases and 11 bases, there was a span of 13 bases. Per the germline V gene, CDR1 is SNHLY and CDR2 is FYNNEI. CDR3 residues: CASSEWLATQQFF. The CDR3 nucleotides read TGTGCCAGCAGTGAATGGCTAGCGACCCAGCAGTTCTTC.

This sequence joins TRBV5-1 and TRBJ1-2; D call uncertain. Looked up from germline, CDR1 is SGHRS and CDR2 is YFSETQ. V lost 0 bases, J lost 0 bases, and 12 bases lay in between. The CDR3 is 16 residues long. CDR3 sequence (DNA): TGCGCCAGCAGCTTGGAGGGTGCAAGAGCTAACTATGGCTACACCTTC. It encodes CASSLEGARANYGYTF.

V gene TRBV19 combines with J gene TRBJ2-1; 8 bases map to TRBD1. The V gene's germline CDR1 is LNHDA and CDR2 SQIVND (reference sequence). The length of the CDR3 is 16 residues. V lost 3 bases and J lost 8; bases outside the gene matches: 12. In DNA form, the CDR3 reads TGTGCCAGTAGTATTACGTTAGGACAGGGTAGTGATGAGCAGTTCTTC. Protein: CASSITLGQGSDEQFF.